This T cell receptor beta chain was captured by sequencing in a study of cytomegalovirus exposure and HLA in healthy donors. V lost 1 base to trimming and J lost 8 bases, with 23 bases between them. Germline V gives CDR1 SGHTA, CDR2 FQGTGA. The CDR3 extends over 18 amino acids. Likely unrecorded immune exposures existed in these nominally healthy donors. PCR was performed using 60 Vbeta and 13 Jbeta primers. Assay used: immunoSEQ multiplex PCR; TCRdb lists only in-frame clones, some missing. The sample yields about 160,000 clones, approximately 70% seen once. Input material: PBMCs. The sequence was collected from a man aged 40-55 years in good health and CMV-seropositive. V usage is TRBV7-3 and J usage is TRBJ1-4; D may be TRBD1 (5 bases). CDR3 region: CASSLIGGTDRSEEKLFF. In nucleotides, the CDR3 is TGTGCCAGCAGCTTAATTGGCGGGACCGACCGGTCGGAGGAAAAACTGTTTTTT.